Presented here are 8 T cell receptor beta chains from one specimen sequenced in a study of blood T cell repertoires in COVID-19. The repertoire was sequenced with immunoSEQ multiplex PCR; TCRdb's copy has only in-frame clones and lacks some. The sample holds 320,000 or so clones, around nine tenths seen once. Sequencing used PBMCs or T cells enriched from blood (not recorded which). Receptors were obtained from a young man who had recovered from COVID-19.

This clone was seen a handful of times. This rearrangement joins TRBV5-1 to TRBJ2-3, with 12 bases aligning to TRBD2. Germline V gene data show CDR1 as SGHRS and CDR2 as YFSETQ. V trimming: 4 bases; J trimming: 5 bases; junction bases outside the gene matches: 14. This CDR3 has 18 residues. In DNA form, the CDR3 reads TGCGCCAGCAGCCTAAAGACTAGCGGGGGTTCCTCCGGAGATACGCAGTATTTT. It yields the protein CASSLKTSGGSSGDTQYF. Full variable domain (outside the CDR3, taken from reference TRBV5-1 and TRBJ2-3): KAGVTQTPRYLIKTRGQQVTLSCSPISGHRSVSWYQQTPGQGLQFLFEYFSETQRNKGNFPGRFSGRQFSNSRSEMNVSTLELGDSALYLCASSLKTSGGSSGDTQYFGPGTRLTVL.

This chain connects TRBV28 to TRBJ1-6; weak D call: TRBD1 (5 bases). Germline V CDR1 and CDR2: MDHEN, SYDVKM. The CDR3 spans 16 residues. V lost 7 bases, J lost 9 bases, and 22 bases lay in between. CDR3 sequence reads: CASTLWGGVGGSPLHF. In DNA form, the CDR3 reads TGTGCCAGCACCTTATGGGGGGGGGTCGGCGGTTCACCCCTCCACTTT.

In this sample, this clone turned up a few times. The V and J genes are TRBV5-1 and TRBJ2-1; 8 positions match TRBD2. Germline trimming cut 0 bases from V and 2 bases from J; bases unmatched to any gene: 7. The CDR3 length is 17 residues. Germline lookup yields CDR1 SGHRS and CDR2 YFSETQ. CDR3: CASSLARGGGTYNEQFF. The DNA for the CDR3 is TGCGCCAGCAGCTTGGCCCGGGGCGGGGGGACCTACAATGAGCAGTTCTTC.

The V and J genes are TRBV28 and TRBJ1-3; D may be TRBD1 (6 bases). The CDR3 consists of 15 residues. Trimming took off 7 bases at V and 3 bases at J, with 16 bases between the two ends. The germline V gene encodes CDR1 MDHEN and CDR2 SYDVKM. The DNA of the CDR3 is TGTGCCAGCAATACCGGGGGGCTTGGTGGAAACACCATATATTTT. Translation: CASNTGGLGGNTIYF.

This clone was observed a single time. The V and J genes are TRBV5-1 and TRBJ1-4; no definite D call. Germline values: CDR1 SGHRS, CDR2 YFSETQ. The CDR3 consists of 15 residues. With 0 bases removed from V and 0 bases from J, the gap between germline ends came to 6 bases. The CDR3 loop is CASSLGGTTNEKLFF. In DNA form, the CDR3 reads TGCGCCAGCAGCTTGGGAGGGACAACTAATGAAAAACTGTTTTTT. Supplemented by reference TRBV5-1 and TRBJ1-4, the full variable domain reads KAGVTQTPRYLIKTRGQQVTLSCSPISGHRSVSWYQQTPGQGLQFLFEYFSETQRNKGNFPGRFSGRQFSNSRSEMNVSTLELGDSALYLCASSLGGTTNEKLFFGSGTQLSVL.

This CDR3 reads CASSHAVNTEAFF. The DNA of the CDR3 is TGTGCCAGCAGCCACGCAGTGAACACTGAAGCTTTCTTT. The chain has TRBV3-1 (or the pseudogene TRBV3-2) and TRBJ1-1; D is ambiguous. Trimming shortened V by 3 bases and J by 0 bases, and 5 bases separated the two germline ends. CDR1 and CDR2 from the germline V gene are LGHDT and YNNKEL (reference sequence). The CDR3 spans 13 residues.

This chain uses TRBV5-5 with TRBJ1-1, with D maybe TRBD1 (5 bases). V gave up 0 bases and J gave up 4 bases, with 10 bases separating them. Germline CDR1 reads SGHKS; CDR2 reads YYEKEE (reference sequence). The CDR3 runs 14 residues. CDR3: CASSLAPGFTEAFF. The DNA of the CDR3 is TGTGCCAGCAGCTTGGCACCAGGGTTCACTGAAGCTTTCTTT.

The chain employs TRBV2 and TRBJ2-1; possible D gene TRBD1, 6 bases. The CDR3 is made up of 15 amino acids. V lost 1 base and J 2 bases, leaving 9 bases between the germline ends. Per the germline V gene, CDR1 is SNHLY and CDR2 is FYNNEI. CDR3 nucleotide sequence: TGTGCCAGCAGTGAAGGCAGGGGTCCCTACAATGAGCAGTTCTTC. Protein: CASSEGRGPYNEQFF.